The 28 T cell receptor beta chains presented below share a single source sample, sequenced in a study of vaccination effects on CD4 cells after COVID-19. Their antigens are not known. CD4+ T cells specific for antigen were expanded with viral peptide pools by the ViraFEST assay before sequencing. Subsequent to less than twelve days of culture, CD4+ T cells were isolated. SARS-CoV-2 infection was confirmed by PCR in the person between March and December 2020. Sequencing used immunoSEQ multiplex PCR; TCRdb keeps in-frame clones, though not all of them. This sample has around 49,000 clones; about three quarters occur once, and the top ten carry just under 30%. This specimen was CD4+ T cells from PBMCs cultured with a peptide pool, taken before COVID-19 vaccination. These receptors all come from a human donor who had a prior SARS-CoV-2 infection.

The CDR3 DNA is TGTGCCAGCAGCGGGACAGGGGGGATTTCACCCCTCCACTTT. It translates to CASSGTGGISPLHF. V is TRBV6-5 and J is TRBJ1-6, with TRBD1 matching over 11 bases. V lost 6 bases and J lost 9; bases outside the gene matches: 4. Germline V gives CDR1 MNHEY, CDR2 SVGAGI. This CDR3 is built from 14 residues.

The chain combines TRBV3-1 (or the pseudogene TRBV3-2) with TRBJ1-2; D is ambiguous. The CDR3 is 13 amino acids. Trimming left V 2 bases short and J 7 bases short, with 11 bases between. Germline loops: CDR1 LGHDT, CDR2 YNNKEL (reference sequence). The CDR3 sequence is CASSQNGLGGYTF. CDR3 in DNA: TGTGCCAGCAGCCAAAACGGGTTGGGTGGCTACACCTTC.

This chain links TRBV3-1 (or the pseudogene TRBV3-2) with TRBJ2-6; 7 bases fit TRBD1. The CDR3 totals 18 residues. Unmatched junction bases numbered 9, after V lost 4 bases and J lost 0 bases. Germline loops: CDR1 LGHDT, CDR2 YNNKEL (reference sequence). CDR3 in DNA: TGTGCCAGCAGCCGATTAGCAGGGGGTCCCTCTGGGGCCAACGTCCTGACTTTC. Its translation is CASSRLAGGPSGANVLTF.

The chain combines TRBV7-3 with TRBJ2-2; 12 nucleotides align to TRBD2. Trimming cost V 5 bases and J 0 bases; bases outside gene matches: 7. Germline CDR1 is SGHTA and CDR2 is FQGTGA. CDR3 size: 18 residues. The CDR3 bases are TGTGCCAGCAGCGGACTAGCGGGACATAGAACGAACACCGGGGAGCTGTTTTTT. Amino acids: CASSGLAGHRTNTGELFF.

The chain carries TRBV6-5 and TRBJ1-1; D might be TRBD1 (6 bases). The V gene's germline CDR1 is MNHEY and CDR2 SVGAGI. V was shortened by 5 bases and J by 4 bases, with 17 bases between the two germline ends. The CDR3 contains 15 residues. In DNA, the CDR3 is TGTGCCAGCAGTCCGACAGGCCCCAGGGGCACTGAAGCTTTCTTT. Protein: CASSPTGPRGTEAFF.

V gene TRBV7-2 combines with J gene TRBJ2-1; D not resolved. CDR3 length: 17 amino acids. Per germline, CDR1 SGHTA and CDR2 FQGNSA. Trimming stripped 1 base from V and 0 bases from J, with 13 bases between. CDR3 sequence reads: CASSLGPGVFSYNEQFF. The CDR3 DNA sequence: TGTGCCAGCAGCTTAGGCCCAGGAGTCTTCTCCTACAATGAGCAGTTCTTC.

The rearrangement uses TRBV27 and TRBJ2-3, with D hard to call. Trimming left V 6 bases short and J 1 base short, with 14 bases between. Germline V CDR1 and CDR2: MNHEY, SMNVEV (reference sequence). This CDR3 contains 15 residues. The CDR3 protein is CASRATPWGTDTQYF. The CDR3 DNA reads TGTGCCAGCAGGGCGACCCCCTGGGGCACAGATACGCAGTATTTT.

The chain is built from TRBV20-1 and TRBJ2-1; TRBD2 is a possible D gene (6 bases). Germline CDR1 and CDR2: DFQATT and SNEGSKA (reference sequence). The CDR3 is 14 residues long. Deletions cut 3 bases from V and 1 base from J, with 10 bases between. The CDR3 here is CSASLRGSYNEQFF. Written as DNA, the CDR3 is TGCAGTGCTAGTCTGCGGGGTTCCTACAATGAGCAGTTCTTC.

V usage is TRBV19 and J usage is TRBJ1-2; the match to TRBD1 covers 7 bases. The germline V gene encodes CDR1 LNHDA and CDR2 SQIVND (reference sequence). The CDR3 spans 15 residues. Germline trimming cut 3 bases from V and 0 bases from J; bases unmatched to any gene: 4. The CDR3 coding sequence is TGTGCCAGTAGTATTTGGGACAGAACTAACTATGGCTACACCTTC. As protein: CASSIWDRTNYGYTF. The complete variable domain, with remaining parts taken from reference TRBV19 and TRBJ1-2, reads DGGITQSPKYLFRKEGQNVTLSCEQNLNHDAMYWYRQDPGQGLRLIYYSQIVNDFQKGDIAEGYSVSREKKESFPLTVTSAQKNPTAFYLCASSIWDRTNYGYTFGSGTRLTVV.

The chain employs TRBV10-1 and TRBJ1-3; the D is unclear. V lost 4 bases and J 0 bases, leaving 10 bases between the germline ends. The CDR3 extends over 15 amino acids. CDR1 WNHNN and CDR2 SYGVQD come from the germline V gene (reference sequence). This chain's CDR3 is CASSGDLDSGNTIYF. The CDR3 nucleotides are TGCGCCAGCAGTGGCGACTTGGACTCTGGAAACACCATATATTTT.

V and J are TRBV7-2 and TRBJ2-3; D unclear. Trimming stripped 1 base from V and 1 base from J, with 9 bases between. The CDR3 sequence is 15 residues long. Germline CDR1 and CDR2: SGHTA and FQGNSA. The CDR3 DNA reads as TGTGCCAGCAGCTTAGAGGGTTATCGCACAGATACGCAGTATTTT. Translating it yields CASSLEGYRTDTQYF.

The chain's CDR3 is CASSPNRDRYGYTF. The DNA of the CDR3 is TGTGCCAGCAGCCCAAACAGGGATCGCTATGGCTACACCTTC. The genes are TRBV2 and TRBJ1-2, with a possible D match to TRBD1 (6 bases). Germline V lookup: CDR1 SNHLY, CDR2 FYNNEI. This CDR3 has 14 residues. Trimming took 6 bases from V and 4 from J, leaving 15 bases between them.

The chain recombines TRBV6-5 with TRBJ2-3; D possibly corresponds to TRBD2 (5 bases). CDR3 length: 13 amino acids. The germline CDR1 and CDR2 sequences are MNHEY and SVGAGI. V was trimmed by 5 bases and J by 6 bases, leaving 12 bases between them. CDR3 nucleotide sequence: TGTGCCAGCAGTCCGGGGTACCGCGATACGCAGTATTTT. Translated: CASSPGYRDTQYF.

A single count supports this clone. The V and J genes are TRBV19 and TRBJ2-1; D is uncertain. The V and J ends lost 3 bases and 6 bases respectively, with 15 bases between them. The CDR3 is 15 residues long. CDR1 is LNHDA, CDR2 SQIVND, per germline (reference sequence). The CDR3 nucleotides read TGTGCCAGTAGTATGCTGGCGAATGGGGTCAATGAGCAGTTCTTC. It yields the protein CASSMLANGVNEQFF.

This chain joins TRBV3-1 (or the pseudogene TRBV3-2) and TRBJ1-1, with D perhaps matching TRBD1 (5 bases). V gave up 0 bases and J gave up 9 bases, with 11 bases separating them. The CDR3 sequence is 13 residues long. Germline V lookup: CDR1 LGHDT, CDR2 YNNKEL (reference sequence). The CDR3 here is CASSQDVRGKAFF. The CDR3 DNA follows: TGTGCCAGCAGCCAAGATGTGCGGGGGAAAGCTTTCTTT.

For the CDR3, the DNA is TGTGCCAGCAAAATTACGTTACAGGGTTCCGAGCAGTACTTC. This translates into CASKITLQGSEQYF. V gene TRBV6-5 combines with J gene TRBJ2-7; maybe TRBD1 (6 bases). The V gene's germline CDR1 is MNHEY and CDR2 SVGAGI. The CDR3 contains 14 residues. V lost 7 bases, J lost 6 bases, and 19 bases lay in between.

The chain uses TRBV2 and TRBJ2-6; TRBD2 agrees at 11 bases. Germline lookup yields CDR1 SNHLY and CDR2 FYNNEI. Unmatched junction bases numbered 5, after V lost 7 bases and J lost 0 bases. The CDR3 extends over 17 amino acids. This chain's CDR3 is CASTSGGPGSGANVLTF. CDR3 coding DNA: TGTGCCAGCACTAGCGGGGGGCCCGGCTCTGGGGCCAACGTCCTGACTTTC.

This clone was counted a few times. The chain links TRBV5-5 to TRBJ1-2; 8 nucleotides match TRBD1. Germline CDR1 and CDR2: SGHKS and YYEKEE (reference sequence). Trimming took 0 bases from V and 4 from J; bases not matched to a gene: 8. CDR3 size: 16 residues. The CDR3 nucleotides are TGTGCCAGCAGCTTGGGGACAGGGACCCCCAGCTATGGCTACACCTTC. This gives the protein CASSLGTGTPSYGYTF.

This chain uses TRBV5-4 with TRBJ2-3; TRBD2 might be the D (6 bases). This CDR3 is built from 14 residues. The germline V and J ends were trimmed by 3 bases and 4 bases, with 12 bases remaining between them. In germline, CDR1 is SGHNT, CDR2 YYREEE (reference sequence). CDR3 in DNA: TGTGCCAGCAGCTCCACCGGGGGTCCAGATACGCAGTATTTT. Amino acids: CASSSTGGPDTQYF. Using reference TRBV5-4 and TRBJ2-3 for the parts outside the CDR3, the full variable domain is ETGVTQSPTHLIKTRGQQVTLRCSSQSGHNTVSWYQQALGQGPQFIFQYYREEENGRGNFPPRFSGLQFPNYSSELNVNALELDDSALYLCASSSTGGPDTQYFGPGTRLTVL.

CDR3 amino acids: CASPSGGESNEKLFF. As DNA, the CDR3 is TGTGCCAGCCCGTCGGGGGGTGAATCTAATGAAAAACTGTTTTTT. The genes are TRBV2 and TRBJ1-4, with a tentative D call TRBD1 (5 bases). This CDR3 contains 15 residues. Germline CDR1 reads SNHLY; CDR2 reads FYNNEI. Trimming pared 8 bases from V and 3 bases from J, leaving 16 bases between.

In DNA, the CDR3 is TGCGCCAGCAGCTTCGGGGAGACCCAGTACTTC. Amino acid sequence: CASSFGETQYF. V is TRBV5-1 and J is TRBJ2-5; D unclear. V was trimmed by 2 bases and J by 5 bases, leaving 4 bases between them. The germline CDR1 and CDR2 sequences are SGHRS and YFSETQ. The CDR3 consists of 11 residues.

The sample holds a few counts of this clone. The rearrangement joins TRBV4-1 to TRBJ2-7; unclear D gene. This CDR3 region has 14 residues. Germline V CDR1 and CDR2: MGHRA, YSYEKL. V lost 1 base, J lost 0 bases, and 7 bases lay in between. CDR3 residues: CASSQVGSSYEQYF. The CDR3 nucleotides are TGCGCCAGCAGCCAAGTAGGCAGCTCCTACGAGCAGTACTTC.

A few counts support this clone. The genes are TRBV15 and TRBJ2-3; D perhaps matches TRBD2 (6 bases). Looked up from germline, CDR1 is LNHNV and CDR2 is YYDKDF (reference sequence). The CDR3 length is 16 residues. The germline V and J ends were trimmed by 5 bases and 0 bases, with 15 bases remaining between them. CDR3 sequence reads: CATSDGLARSTDTQYF. DNA of the CDR3: TGTGCCACCAGCGATGGGCTAGCGAGGAGCACAGATACGCAGTATTTT. Filled out from reference TRBV15 and TRBJ2-3, the complete variable domain reads DAMVIQNPRYQVTQFGKPVTLSCSQTLNHNVMYWYQQKSSQAPKLLFHYYDKDFNNEADTPDNFQSRRPNTSFCFLDIRSPGLGDTAMYLCATSDGLARSTDTQYFGPGTRLTVL.

This clone was counted a single time. The chain has TRBV20-1 and TRBJ2-7; 9 bases are a match to TRBD2. Trimming took 3 bases from V and 3 from J; bases not matched to a gene: 15. This CDR3 is 17 amino acids long. Germline V gene lookup returns CDR1 DFQATT and CDR2 SNEGSKA (reference sequence). The chain's CDR3 is CSASPSGGTTLHYEQYF. CDR3 nucleotides: TGCAGTGCTAGTCCCAGCGGGGGGACCACTTTACACTACGAGCAGTACTTC.

The chain uses TRBV5-4 and TRBJ2-7; no clear D gene. Per the germline V gene, CDR1 is SGHNT and CDR2 is YYREEE (reference sequence). The CDR3 is 13 residues long. The V end was cut by 1 base, the J end by 4 bases, with 9 bases between. CDR3: CASSLRVGYEQYF. Here the CDR3 DNA reads TGTGCCAGCAGCTTGAGGGTCGGATACGAGCAGTACTTC.

CDR3 nucleotides: TGTGCCAGCAGTGGCCAGGGAAGGGGCAATCAGCCCCAGCATTTT. Protein product: CASSGQGRGNQPQHF. The gene calls are TRBV2 and TRBJ1-5, with a possible D match to TRBD1 (5 bases). The CDR3 loop spans 15 amino acids. Deletions cut 4 bases from V and 2 bases from J, with 12 bases between. CDR1 SNHLY and CDR2 FYNNEI come from the germline V gene. Combining the CDR3 with reference TRBV2 and TRBJ1-5 gives the whole variable domain EPEVTQTPSHQVTQMGQEVILRCVPISNHLYFYWYRQILGQKVEFLVSFYNNEISEKSEIFDDQFSVERPDGSNFTLKIRSTKLEDSAMYFCASSGQGRGNQPQHFGDGTRLSIL.

The chain carries TRBV5-1 and TRBJ1-1; D not certain. The ends were cut back, 4 bases at V and 1 base at J, with 11 bases in the middle. The germline CDR1 and CDR2 sequences are SGHRS and YFSETQ. The CDR3 runs to 14 residues. CDR3 DNA: TGCGCCAGCAGCCCATTCGACGGGAACACTGAAGCTTTCTTT. It codes for CASSPFDGNTEAFF.

The chain employs TRBV11-2 and TRBJ2-1; D possibly corresponds to TRBD2 (6 bases). Germline V gene sequence: CDR1 SGHAT, CDR2 FQNNGV. The CDR3 is made up of 13 amino acids. The V and J ends lost 3 bases and 15 bases respectively, with 18 bases between them. For the CDR3, the DNA is TGTGCCAGCAGCTTGGTAGGGACGGCGGGGTGGTTCTTC. Amino acids: CASSLVGTAGWFF.